Detailed here is one TCR beta chain. When the RNA was reverse transcribed, random hexamers were used with an input of roughly 0.45 to 1 ug. MiXCR, applied by TCRdb to the immunoSEQ multiplex PCR reads, yields one record per CDR3 protein. This table holds roughly 120,000 distinct CDR3 sequences, about 92% found once. TCR beta from blood CD8+ and CD4+ T cells was sequenced. V lost 2 bases and J lost 3, with 13 bases in between. Germline CDR1 LGHDT, CDR2 YNNKEL (reference sequence). The CDR3 has 15 residues. The data originate from a study of CD8 T cells in Susac syndrome. The source is a human donor with multiple sclerosis. The sample comprised CD8+ T cells from PBMCs. The genes are TRBV3-1 and TRBJ1-2; tentatively, D is TRBD1 (5 bases). The CDR3 region has the DNA TGTGCCAGCAGCCAAACCTCAGGGCTTTACTATGGCTACACCTTC. This gives the protein CASSQTSGLYYGYTF.